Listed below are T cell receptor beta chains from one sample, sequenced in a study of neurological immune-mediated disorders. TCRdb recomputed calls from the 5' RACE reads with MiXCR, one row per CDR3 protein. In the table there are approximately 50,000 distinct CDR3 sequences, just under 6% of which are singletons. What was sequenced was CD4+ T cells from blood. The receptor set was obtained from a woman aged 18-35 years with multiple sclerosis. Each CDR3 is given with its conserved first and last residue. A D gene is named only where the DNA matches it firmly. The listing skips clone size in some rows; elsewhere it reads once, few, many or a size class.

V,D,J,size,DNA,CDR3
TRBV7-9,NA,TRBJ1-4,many,TGTGCCAGCAGCCCCGCTGTGTTTACCGAAAATGAAAAACTGTTTTTT,CASSPAVFTENEKLFF
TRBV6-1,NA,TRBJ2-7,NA,TGTGCCAGCAGTTTTCCAGAGGAGCAGTACTTC,CASSFPEEQYF
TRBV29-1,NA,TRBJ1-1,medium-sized,TGCAGCGTTGCCAGGGGAGCTGAAGCTTTCTTT,CSVARGAEAFF
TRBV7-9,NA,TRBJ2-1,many,TGTGCCAGCAGCGCATCCAGTAGCAATGAGCAGTTCTTC,CASSASSSNEQFF
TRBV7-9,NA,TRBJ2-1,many,TGTGCCAGCAGCTTAATTTCGGGCAATGAGCAGTTCTTC,CASSLISGNEQFF
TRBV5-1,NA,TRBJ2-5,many,TGCGCCAGCAGCTTCGGGGACCAAGAGACCCAGTACTTC,CASSFGDQETQYF
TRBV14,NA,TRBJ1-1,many,TGTGCCAGCAGCCAAGACTTATACACTGAAGCTTTCTTT,CASSQDLYTEAFF
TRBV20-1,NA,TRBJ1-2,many,TGCAGTGCTAGAGGTCAGGGGGGCTACACCTTC,CSARGQGGYTF
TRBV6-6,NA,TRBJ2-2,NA,TGTGCCAGCCGGGGCGGCAGGGCCGGCACCGGGGAGCTGTTTTTT,CASRGGRAGTGELFF
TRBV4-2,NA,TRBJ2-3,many,TGTGCCAGCAGCCAAGTAACCACAGATACGCAGTATTTT,CASSQVTTDTQYF
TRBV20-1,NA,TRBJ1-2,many,TGCAGTGCTTATTCCACCGAAATCTATGGCTACACCTTC,CSAYSTEIYGYTF
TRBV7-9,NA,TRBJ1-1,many,TGTGCCAGCACCCTCGAAAATGGGAGTGAAGCTTTCTTT,CASTLENGSEAFF
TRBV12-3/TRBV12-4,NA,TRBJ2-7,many,TGTGCCAGCAGTTTGGGCGCTTTCTACTCCTACGAGCAGTACTTC,CASSLGAFYSYEQYF
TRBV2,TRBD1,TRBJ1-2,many,TGTGCCAGCAGCGAAAGGGACAGAGGGGGCTACACCTTC,CASSERDRGGYTF
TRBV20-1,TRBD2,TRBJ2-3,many,TGCAGTGCTAGAGATCGACTAGCGTTTACAGATACGCAGTATTTT,CSARDRLAFTDTQYF
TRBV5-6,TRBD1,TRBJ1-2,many,TGTGCCAGCAGTGAACAGGGGCGTGATGGCTACACCTTC,CASSEQGRDGYTF
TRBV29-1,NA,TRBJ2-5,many,TGCAGCGTTGGGTGGCAGGGTGAGACCCAGTACTTC,CSVGWQGETQYF
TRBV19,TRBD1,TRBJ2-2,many,TGTGCCAGTAGAAGGGGGACAGGGTTGAACACCGGGGAGCTGTTTTTT,CASRRGTGLNTGELFF
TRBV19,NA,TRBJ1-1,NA,TGTGCCAGTAGTATAGATTATTACATGAACACTGAAGCTTTCTTT,CASSIDYYMNTEAFF
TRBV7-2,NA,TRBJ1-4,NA,TGTGCCAGCAGCTTAGTCCTCCGGGGGACTACGGGGGGAAAACTGTTTTTT,CASSLVLRGTTGGKLFF
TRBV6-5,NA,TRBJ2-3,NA,TGTGCCAGCAGTTACGGCGGTGGGGCCGGAGATACGCAGTATTTT,CASSYGGGAGDTQYF
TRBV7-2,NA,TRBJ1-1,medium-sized,TGTGCCAGCAGCGAACCAACAGGGTTCACTGAAGCTTTCTTT,CASSEPTGFTEAFF
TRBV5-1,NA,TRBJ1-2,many,TGCGCCAGCAGCTTTACGAACTATGGCTACACCTTC,CASSFTNYGYTF
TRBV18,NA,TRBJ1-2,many,TGTGCCAGCTCACCGGGAGGGGCTGATGGCTACACCTTC,CASSPGGADGYTF
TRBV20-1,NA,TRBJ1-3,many,TGCAGTGCTAGAGTTAATGGAGGAAACACCATATATTTT,CSARVNGGNTIYF
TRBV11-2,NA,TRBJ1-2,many,TGTGCCAGCAGCTTAGTCGCAGGGCCGTCCTATGGCTACACCTTC,CASSLVAGPSYGYTF
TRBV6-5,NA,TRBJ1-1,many,TGTGCCAGCAGCCACCGACAGTTTAACACTGAAGCTTTCTTT,CASSHRQFNTEAFF
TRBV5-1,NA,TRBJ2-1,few,TGCGCCAGCAGCTTGAAGAGGGGCTCCTACAATGAGCAGTTCTTC,CASSLKRGSYNEQFF
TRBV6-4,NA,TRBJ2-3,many,TGTGCCAGCAGTGCGTCAGGGATGGGCGCGCAGTATTTT,CASSASGMGAQYF